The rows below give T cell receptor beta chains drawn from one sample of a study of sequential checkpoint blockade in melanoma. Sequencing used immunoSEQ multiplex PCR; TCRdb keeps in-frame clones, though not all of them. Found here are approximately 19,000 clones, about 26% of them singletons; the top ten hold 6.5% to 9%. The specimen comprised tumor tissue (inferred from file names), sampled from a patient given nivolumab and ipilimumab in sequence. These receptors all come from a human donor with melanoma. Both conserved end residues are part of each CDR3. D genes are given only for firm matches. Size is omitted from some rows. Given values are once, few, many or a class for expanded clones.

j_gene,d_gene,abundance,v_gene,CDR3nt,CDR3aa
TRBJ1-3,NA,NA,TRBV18,TGTGCCAGCTCACCTAAAGAGGGCAGGCACTCTGGAAACACCATATATTTT,CASSPKEGRHSGNTIYF
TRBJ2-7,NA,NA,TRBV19,TGTGCCAGTAGTTCAGCCTACGAGCAGTACTTC,CASSSAYEQYF
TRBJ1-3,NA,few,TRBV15,TGTGCCACCAGCAGAGACCCTCCAGGTCTCGGAAACACCATATATTTT,CATSRDPPGLGNTIYF
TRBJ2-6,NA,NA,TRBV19,TGTGCCAGTAGAAAATCAAACTCTGGGGCCAACGTCCTGACTTTC,CASRKSNSGANVLTF
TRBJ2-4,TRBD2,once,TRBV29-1,TGCAGCGTTGGCCCGGGGGGTGGCAAAAACATTCAGTACTTC,CSVGPGGGKNIQYF
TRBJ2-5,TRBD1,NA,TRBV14,TGTGCCAGCAGCCAACCCCGGGACAGGGGGCGAGAGACCCAGTACTTC,CASSQPRDRGRETQYF
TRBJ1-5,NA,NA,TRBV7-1,TGTGCCAGCAGCTTAGGAGTACAGGGAAATCAGCATTTT,CASSLGVQGNQHF
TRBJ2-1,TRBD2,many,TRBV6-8,TGTGCCAGCAGTGCTAGCGGGAGCTCCTACAATGAGCAGTTCTTC,CASSASGSSYNEQFF
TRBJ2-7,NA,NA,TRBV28,TGTGCCAGCAGCTTACCGAAAACAGGGACGCGGGAGCAGTACTTC,CASSLPKTGTREQYF
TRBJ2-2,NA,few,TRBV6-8,TGTGCCAGCAGTTACGGAGGGGGCATCGGGGAGCTGTTTTTT,CASSYGGGIGELFF
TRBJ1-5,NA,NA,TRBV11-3,TGTGCCAGCAGCTTTGGTTATAGCAATCAGCCCCAGCATTTT,CASSFGYSNQPQHF
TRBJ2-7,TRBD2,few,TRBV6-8,TGTGCCATCAGTGTAACTAGCGGGGGGGCCGGCGGCGAGCAGTACTTC,CAISVTSGGAGGEQYF
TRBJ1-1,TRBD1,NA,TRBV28,TGTGCCAGCAGGGACTGGACAGGGGGCCAGAACACTGAAGCTTTCTTT,CASRDWTGGQNTEAFF
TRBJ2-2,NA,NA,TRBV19,TGTGCCAGTAGTATCCTACTAGCACGGGAGCTGTTTTTT,CASSILLARELFF
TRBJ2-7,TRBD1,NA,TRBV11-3,TGTGCCAGCAGCCCCCGGGACAGGGATCGCGAGCAGTACTTC,CASSPRDRDREQYF
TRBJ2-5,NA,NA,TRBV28,TGTGCCAGCCAGGTCAGGGGGACTCAAGAGACCCAGTACTTC,CASQVRGTQETQYF
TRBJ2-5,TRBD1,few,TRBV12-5,TGTGCCACCAATCCAGGGGGTGAGACCCAGTACTTC,CATNPGGETQYF
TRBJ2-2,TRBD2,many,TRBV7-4,TGTGCCAGCAGCTTAAGGAGCGGGGGAGACACCGGGGAGCTGTTTTTT,CASSLRSGGDTGELFF
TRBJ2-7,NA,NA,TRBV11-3,TGTGCCAGCAGCCCCACCCTAGGGGAGAGGTACGAGCAGTACTTC,CASSPTLGERYEQYF
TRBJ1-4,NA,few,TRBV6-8,TGTGCCATCAACGGTCTCCCGGGTGAAAAACTGTTTTTT,CAINGLPGEKLFF
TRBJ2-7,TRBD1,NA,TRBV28,TGTGCCAGCAGTCTAGGACCCGGGACAGGGCAGTACTTC,CASSLGPGTGQYF
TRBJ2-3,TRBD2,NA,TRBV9,TGTGCCAGCAGCGTAGTGGGGACTAGCGGGGTCCCTAGCACAGATACGCAGTATTTT,CASSVVGTSGVPSTDTQYF
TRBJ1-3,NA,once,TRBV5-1,TGCGCCAGCAGCTCAGGGGACTCTGGAAACACCATATATTTT,CASSSGDSGNTIYF
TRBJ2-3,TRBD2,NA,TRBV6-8,TGTGCCAGCAGTTTCCCGGGACTAGCGGGGATGGTTTTGTCAGATACGCAGTATTTT,CASSFPGLAGMVLSDTQYF
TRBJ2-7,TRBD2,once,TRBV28,TGTGCCAGCAGTTTCCCGGCCCAGCGGGAGCCCCAGTACGAGCAGTACTTC,CASSFPAQREPQYEQYF
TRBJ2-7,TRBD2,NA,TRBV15,TGTGCCACCAGCAGAGATGAAGGGAGGGACTACGAGCAGTACTTC,CATSRDEGRDYEQYF
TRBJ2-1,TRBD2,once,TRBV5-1,TGCGCCAGCAGCTGGGGACTAGCGGGATCTTACAATGAGCAGTTCTTC,CASSWGLAGSYNEQFF
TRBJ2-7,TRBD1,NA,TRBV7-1,TGTGCCAGCAGCGCTAGACAGGGATCCGAGCAGTACTTC,CASSARQGSEQYF
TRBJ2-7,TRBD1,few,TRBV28,TGTGCCAGCAGTACATTGGACAGGCTCCACGAGCAGTACTTC,CASSTLDRLHEQYF
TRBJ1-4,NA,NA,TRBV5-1,TGCGCCAGCAGCTTGGCAGATTATGCAACTAATGAAAAACTGTTTTTT,CASSLADYATNEKLFF
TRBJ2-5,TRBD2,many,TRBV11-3,TGTGCCAGCAGCCCCCGTAGACTAGCGGGACAAGAGACCCAGTACTTC,CASSPRRLAGQETQYF
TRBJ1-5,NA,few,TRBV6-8,TGTGCCAGCAGTTTTGACCCCTTGTCCCAGCCCCAGCATTTT,CASSFDPLSQPQHF
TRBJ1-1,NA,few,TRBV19,TGTGCCAGTAGTATAGAGGGGGCCACGGTTAGATCAGCTTTCTTT,CASSIEGATVRSAFF
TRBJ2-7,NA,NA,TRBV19,TGTGCCAGTAGTCCTACGGACCGTTACGAGCAGTACTTC,CASSPTDRYEQYF
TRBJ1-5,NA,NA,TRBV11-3,TGTGCCAGCAGCCCTTTCTACCCCAATCAGCCCCAGCATTTT,CASSPFYPNQPQHF
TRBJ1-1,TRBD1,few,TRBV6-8,TGTGCCAGCAGATGGGACAGGAGGTGGTGGAACACTGAAGCTTTCTTT,CASRWDRRWWNTEAFF
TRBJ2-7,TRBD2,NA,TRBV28,TGTGCCAGCAGTTTATCTAGCGGGAGAGTCTACGAGCAGTACTTC,CASSLSSGRVYEQYF
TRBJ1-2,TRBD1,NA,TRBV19,TGTGCCAGTAGTTTCGGGGACAGGGCGAAGTCTAACTATGGCTACACCTTC,CASSFGDRAKSNYGYTF
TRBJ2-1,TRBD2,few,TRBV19,TGTGCCAGTAGTCTACTAGCGGGAGAGCAGTTCTTC,CASSLLAGEQFF
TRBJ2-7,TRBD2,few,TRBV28,TGTGCCAGCAGTTTGGGGGGGATATACGAGCAGTACTTC,CASSLGGIYEQYF
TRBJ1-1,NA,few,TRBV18,TGTGCCAGCTCACCTTACGAGAACACTGAAGCTTTCTTT,CASSPYENTEAFF
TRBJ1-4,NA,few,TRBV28,TGTGCCAGCAATTTGGGGTCTGCAACTAATGAAAAACTGTTTTTT,CASNLGSATNEKLFF
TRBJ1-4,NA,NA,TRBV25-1,TGTGCCAGCAGTGAATCTCTCGAAAAACTGTTTTTT,CASSESLEKLFF
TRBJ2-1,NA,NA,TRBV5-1,TGCGCCAGCCGAGCACAGGGTAGTTCCTACAATGAGCAGTTCTTC,CASRAQGSSYNEQFF
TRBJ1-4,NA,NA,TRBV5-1,TGCGCCAGCAGCTTTCTGCATATTAATGAAAAACTGTTTTTT,CASSFLHINEKLFF
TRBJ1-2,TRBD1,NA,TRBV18,TGTGCCAGCTCACCCCTCGGACAGGGACCTGGCTACACCTTC,CASSPLGQGPGYTF
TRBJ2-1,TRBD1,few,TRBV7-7,TGTGCCAGCAGCTTGGGACAGGGATACAATGAGCAGTTCTTC,CASSLGQGYNEQFF
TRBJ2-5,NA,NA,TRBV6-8,TGTGCCAGCAGTGTCCCCCGCAGGACGAAAGAGACCCAGTACTTC,CASSVPRRTKETQYF
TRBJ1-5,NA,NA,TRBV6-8,TGTGCCAGCAGTGGGGCAGGGGCGGGGGATCAGCCCCAGCATTTT,CASSGAGAGDQPQHF
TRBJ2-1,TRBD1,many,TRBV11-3,TGTGCCAGCAGCTTGCTGACAGGGTTGGGGAATGAGCAGTTCTTC,CASSLLTGLGNEQFF
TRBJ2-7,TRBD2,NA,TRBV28,TGTGCCAGCAGTTTTCACTCAGGGAGGGGTTGGTACTTC,CASSFHSGRGWYF
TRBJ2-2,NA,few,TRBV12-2,TGTGCCGACAGGCGGACAGGGGCTACCGGGGAGCTGTTTTTT,CADRRTGATGELFF
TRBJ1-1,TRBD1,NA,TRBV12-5,TGTGCTAGTGGTTTGGTGGGACAGGGGCGCACTGAAGCTTTCTTT,CASGLVGQGRTEAFF
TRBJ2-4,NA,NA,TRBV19,TGTGCCAGTAGTAGAGGGACCACCAAAAACATTCAGTACTTC,CASSRGTTKNIQYF
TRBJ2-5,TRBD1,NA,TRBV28,TGTGCCAGCAGTTCGCAGGGGGCGATGGTCAAGACCCAGTACTTC,CASSSQGAMVKTQYF
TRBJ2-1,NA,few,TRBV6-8,TGTGCCAGCAGTTCCAGGAGAGGGACCGCTGACAATGAGCAGTTCTTC,CASSSRRGTADNEQFF
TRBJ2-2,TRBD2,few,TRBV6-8,TGTGCCAGCAGTCCCTCCGGCGGGAGGGCCGGGGAGCTGTTTTTT,CASSPSGGRAGELFF
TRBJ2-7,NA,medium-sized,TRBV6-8,TGTGCCGCTTCCGCTGGGGGGAGTACCTACGAGCAGTACTTC,CAASAGGSTYEQYF
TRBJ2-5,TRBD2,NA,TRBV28,TGTGCCAGCAGTTTGGGGGGGACCCAAGAGACCCAGTACTTC,CASSLGGTQETQYF
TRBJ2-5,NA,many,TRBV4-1,TGCGCCAGCAGCCAAGGTTCAGGACTGTCTCGTGGGACCCAGTACTTC,CASSQGSGLSRGTQYF